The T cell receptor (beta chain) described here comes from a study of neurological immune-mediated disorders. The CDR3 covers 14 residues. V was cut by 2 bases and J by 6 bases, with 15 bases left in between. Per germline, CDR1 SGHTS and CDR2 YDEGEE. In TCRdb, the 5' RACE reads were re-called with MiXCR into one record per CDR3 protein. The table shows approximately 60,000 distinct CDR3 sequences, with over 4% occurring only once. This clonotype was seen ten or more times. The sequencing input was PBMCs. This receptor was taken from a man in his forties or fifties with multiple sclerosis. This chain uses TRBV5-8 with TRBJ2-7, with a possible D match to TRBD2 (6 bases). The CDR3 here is CASSFGGMIGEQYF. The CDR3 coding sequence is TGTGCCAGCAGCTTCGGGGGAATGATAGGCGAGCAGTACTTC. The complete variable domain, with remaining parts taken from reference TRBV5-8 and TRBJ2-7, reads EAGVTQSPTHLIKTRGQQATLRCSPISGHTSVYWYQQALGLGLQFLLWYDEGEERNRGNFPPRFSGRQFPNYSSELNVNALELEDSALYLCASSFGGMIGEQYFGPGTRLTVT.